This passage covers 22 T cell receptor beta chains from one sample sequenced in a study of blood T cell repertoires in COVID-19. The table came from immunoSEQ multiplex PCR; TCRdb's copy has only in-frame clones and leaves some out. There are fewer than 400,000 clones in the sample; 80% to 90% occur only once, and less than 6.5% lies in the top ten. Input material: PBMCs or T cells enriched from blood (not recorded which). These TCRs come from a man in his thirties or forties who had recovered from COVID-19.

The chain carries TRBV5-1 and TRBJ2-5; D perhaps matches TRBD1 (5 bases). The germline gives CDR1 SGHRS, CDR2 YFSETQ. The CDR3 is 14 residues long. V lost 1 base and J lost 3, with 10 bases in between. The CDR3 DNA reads TGCGCCAGCAGCTTGTCCAGGGTTGAAGAGACCCAGTACTTC. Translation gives CASSLSRVEETQYF.

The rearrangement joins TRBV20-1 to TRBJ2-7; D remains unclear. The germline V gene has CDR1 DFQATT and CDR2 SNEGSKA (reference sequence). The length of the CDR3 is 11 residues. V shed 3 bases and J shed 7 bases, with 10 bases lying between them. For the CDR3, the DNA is TGCAGTGCTAGGCAGGTAGTGGAGCAGTACTTC. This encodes CSARQVVEQYF.

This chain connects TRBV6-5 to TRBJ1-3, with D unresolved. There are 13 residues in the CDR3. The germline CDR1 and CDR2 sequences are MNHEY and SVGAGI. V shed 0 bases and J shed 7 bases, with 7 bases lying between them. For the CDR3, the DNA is TGTGCCAGCAGTTACTCGCGGGCCAACACCATATATTTT. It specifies CASSYSRANTIYF.

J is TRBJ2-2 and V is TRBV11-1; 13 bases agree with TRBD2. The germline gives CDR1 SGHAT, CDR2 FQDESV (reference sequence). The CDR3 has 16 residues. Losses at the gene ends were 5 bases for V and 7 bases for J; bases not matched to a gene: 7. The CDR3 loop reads CASSRRLAGGGGELFF. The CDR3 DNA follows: TGTGCCAGCAGCCGACGACTAGCGGGGGGCGGCGGGGAGCTGTTTTTT. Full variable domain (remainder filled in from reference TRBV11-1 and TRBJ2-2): EAEVAQSPRYKITEKSQAVAFWCDPISGHATLYWYRQILGQGPELLVQFQDESVVDDSQLPKDRFSAERLKGVDSTLKIQPAELGDSAMYLCASSRRLAGGGGELFFGEGSRLTVL.

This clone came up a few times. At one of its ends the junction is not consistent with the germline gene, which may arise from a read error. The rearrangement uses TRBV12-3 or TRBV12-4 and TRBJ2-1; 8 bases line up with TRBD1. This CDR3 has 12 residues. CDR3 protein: CASSFPAGQGIF. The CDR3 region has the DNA TGTGCCAGCAGTTTTCCCGCCGGACAGGGTATCTTC.

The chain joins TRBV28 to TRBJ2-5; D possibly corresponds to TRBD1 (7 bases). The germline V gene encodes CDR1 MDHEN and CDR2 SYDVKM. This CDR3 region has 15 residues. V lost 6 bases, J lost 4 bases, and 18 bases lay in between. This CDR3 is CASSLTGLGGETQYF. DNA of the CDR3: TGTGCCAGCAGCCTGACAGGGCTGGGGGGAGAGACCCAGTACTTC.

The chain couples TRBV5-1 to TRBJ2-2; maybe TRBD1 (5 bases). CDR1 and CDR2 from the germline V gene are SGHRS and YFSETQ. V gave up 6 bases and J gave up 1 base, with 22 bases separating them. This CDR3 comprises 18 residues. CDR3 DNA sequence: TGCGCCAGCAATACGGACAAAGGTAAGGTGTTGAACACCGGGGAGCTGTTTTTT. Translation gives CASNTDKGKVLNTGELFF.

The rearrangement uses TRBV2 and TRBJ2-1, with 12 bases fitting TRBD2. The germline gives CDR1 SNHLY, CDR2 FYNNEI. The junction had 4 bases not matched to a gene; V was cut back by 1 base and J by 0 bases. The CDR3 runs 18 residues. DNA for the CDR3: TGTGCCAGCAGTGAAGGACTAGCGGGGGTTTCCTCCTACAATGAGCAGTTCTTC. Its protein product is CASSEGLAGVSSYNEQFF.

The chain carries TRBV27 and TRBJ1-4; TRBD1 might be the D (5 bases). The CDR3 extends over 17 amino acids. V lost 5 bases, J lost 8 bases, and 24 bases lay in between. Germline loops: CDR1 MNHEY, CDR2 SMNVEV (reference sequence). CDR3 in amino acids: CASSPPGLGPWGEKLFF. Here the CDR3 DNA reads TGTGCCAGCAGTCCCCCTGGTCTGGGGCCCTGGGGCGAAAAACTGTTTTTT.

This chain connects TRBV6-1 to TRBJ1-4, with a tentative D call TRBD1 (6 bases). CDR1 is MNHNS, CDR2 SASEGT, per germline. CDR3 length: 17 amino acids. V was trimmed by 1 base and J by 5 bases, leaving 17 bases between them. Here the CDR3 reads CASSEDLYRVGNEKLFF. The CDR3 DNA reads TGTGCCAGCAGTGAAGACCTCTACAGGGTGGGGAATGAAAAACTGTTTTTT.

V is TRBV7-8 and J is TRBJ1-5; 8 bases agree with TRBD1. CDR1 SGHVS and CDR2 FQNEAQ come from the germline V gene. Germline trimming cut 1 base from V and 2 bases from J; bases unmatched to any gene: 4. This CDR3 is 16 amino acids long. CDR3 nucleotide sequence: TGTGCCAGCAGCTTAGTGGCGACAGGGGGCAATCAGCCCCAGCATTTT. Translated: CASSLVATGGNQPQHF.

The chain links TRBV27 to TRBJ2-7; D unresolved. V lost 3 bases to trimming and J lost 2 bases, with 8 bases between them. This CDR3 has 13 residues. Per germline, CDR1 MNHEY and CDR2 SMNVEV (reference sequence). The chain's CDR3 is CASSFLPAYEQYF. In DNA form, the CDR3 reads TGTGCCAGCAGTTTCCTTCCAGCCTACGAGCAGTACTTC.

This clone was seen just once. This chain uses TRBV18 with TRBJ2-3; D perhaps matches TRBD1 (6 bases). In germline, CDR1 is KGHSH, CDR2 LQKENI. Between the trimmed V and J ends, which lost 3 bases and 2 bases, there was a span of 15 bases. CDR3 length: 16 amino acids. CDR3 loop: CASSPRVQGPTDTQYF. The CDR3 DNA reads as TGTGCCAGCTCACCTCGCGTACAGGGCCCCACAGATACGCAGTATTTT. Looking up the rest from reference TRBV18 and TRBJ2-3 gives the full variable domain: NAGVMQNPRHLVRRRGQEARLRCSPMKGHSHVYWYRQLPEEGLKFMVYLQKENIIDESGMPKERFSAEFPKEGPSILRIQQVVRGDSAAYFCASSPRVQGPTDTQYFGPGTRLTVL.

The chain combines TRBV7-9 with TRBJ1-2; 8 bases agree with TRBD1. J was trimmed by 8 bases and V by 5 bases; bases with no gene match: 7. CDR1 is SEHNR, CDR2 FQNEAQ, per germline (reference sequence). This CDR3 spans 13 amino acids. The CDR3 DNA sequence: TGTGCCAGCAGCAAACCTGGACAGGGCGGCTACACCTTC. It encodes CASSKPGQGGYTF.

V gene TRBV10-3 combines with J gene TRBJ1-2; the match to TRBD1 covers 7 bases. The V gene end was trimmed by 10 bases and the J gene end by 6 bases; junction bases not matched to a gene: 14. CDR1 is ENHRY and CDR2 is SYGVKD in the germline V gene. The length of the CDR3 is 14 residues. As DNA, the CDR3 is TGTGCCACCACCGGGGGGGAGACAGGGCATGGCTACACCTTC. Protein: CATTGGETGHGYTF.

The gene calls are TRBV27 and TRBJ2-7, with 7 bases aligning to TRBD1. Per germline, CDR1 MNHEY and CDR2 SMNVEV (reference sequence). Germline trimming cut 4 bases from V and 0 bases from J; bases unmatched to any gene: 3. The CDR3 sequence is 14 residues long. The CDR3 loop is CASSSGQSSYEQYF. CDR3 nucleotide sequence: TGTGCCAGCAGTTCGGGACAGAGCTCCTACGAGCAGTACTTC.

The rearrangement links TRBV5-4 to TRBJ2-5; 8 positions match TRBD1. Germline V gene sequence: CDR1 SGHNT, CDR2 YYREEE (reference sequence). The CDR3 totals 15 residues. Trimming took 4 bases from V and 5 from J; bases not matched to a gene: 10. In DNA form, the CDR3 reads TGTGCCAGCAGCGCTGGGACAGGCCTTGAGGAGACCCAGTACTTC. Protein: CASSAGTGLEETQYF. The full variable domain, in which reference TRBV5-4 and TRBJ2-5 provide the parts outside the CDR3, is ETGVTQSPTHLIKTRGQQVTLRCSSQSGHNTVSWYQQALGQGPQFIFQYYREEENGRGNFPPRFSGLQFPNYSSELNVNALELDDSALYLCASSAGTGLEETQYFGPGTRLLVL.

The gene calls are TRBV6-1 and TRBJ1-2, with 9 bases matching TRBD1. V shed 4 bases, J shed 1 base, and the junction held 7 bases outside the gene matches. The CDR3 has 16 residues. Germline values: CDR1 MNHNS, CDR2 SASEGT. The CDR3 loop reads CASSGTGTGNNYGYTF. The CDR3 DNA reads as TGTGCCAGCAGTGGAACCGGGACAGGGAATAACTATGGCTACACCTTC.

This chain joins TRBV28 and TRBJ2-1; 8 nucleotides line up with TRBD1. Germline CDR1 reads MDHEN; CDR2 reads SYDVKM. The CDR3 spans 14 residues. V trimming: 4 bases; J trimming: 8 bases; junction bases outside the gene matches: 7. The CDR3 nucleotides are TGTGCCAGCAGTTGGAACAGGGGGTGGGATGAGCAGTTCTTC. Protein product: CASSWNRGWDEQFF.

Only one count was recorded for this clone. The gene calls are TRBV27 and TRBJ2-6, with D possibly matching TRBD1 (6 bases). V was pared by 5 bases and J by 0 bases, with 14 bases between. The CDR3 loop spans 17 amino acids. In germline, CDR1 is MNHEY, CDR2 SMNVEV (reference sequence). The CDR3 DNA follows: TGTGCCAGCAGTCGACGGGACACTACCTCTGGGGCCAACGTCCTGACTTTC. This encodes CASSRRDTTSGANVLTF.

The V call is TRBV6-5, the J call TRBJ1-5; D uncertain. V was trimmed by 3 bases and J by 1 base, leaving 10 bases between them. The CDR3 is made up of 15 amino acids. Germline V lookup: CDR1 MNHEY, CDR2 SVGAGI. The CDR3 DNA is TGTGCCAGCAGTTATACACGGAGAAGCAATCAGCCCCAGCATTTT. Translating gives CASSYTRRSNQPQHF.

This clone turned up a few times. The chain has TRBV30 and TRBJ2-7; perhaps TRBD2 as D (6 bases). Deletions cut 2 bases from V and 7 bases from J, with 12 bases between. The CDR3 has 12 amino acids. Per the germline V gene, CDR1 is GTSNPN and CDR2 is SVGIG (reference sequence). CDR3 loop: CAWSPRSGEQYF. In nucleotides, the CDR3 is TGTGCCTGGAGTCCACGGAGCGGGGAGCAGTACTTC.